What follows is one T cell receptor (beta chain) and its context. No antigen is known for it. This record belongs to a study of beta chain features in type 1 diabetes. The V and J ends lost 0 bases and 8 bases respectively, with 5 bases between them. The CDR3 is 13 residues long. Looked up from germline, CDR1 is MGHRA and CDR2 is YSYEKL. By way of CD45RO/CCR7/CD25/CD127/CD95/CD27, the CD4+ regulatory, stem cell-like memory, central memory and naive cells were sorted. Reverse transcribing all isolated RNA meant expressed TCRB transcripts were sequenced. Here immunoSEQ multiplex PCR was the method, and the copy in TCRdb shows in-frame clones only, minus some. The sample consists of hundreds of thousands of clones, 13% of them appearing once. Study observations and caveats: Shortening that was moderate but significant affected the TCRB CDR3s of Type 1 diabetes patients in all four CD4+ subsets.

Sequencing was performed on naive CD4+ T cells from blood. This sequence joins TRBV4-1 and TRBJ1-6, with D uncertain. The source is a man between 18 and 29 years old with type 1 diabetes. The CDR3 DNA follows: TGCGCCAGCAGCCAAGAGGGCTATTCACCCCTCCACTTT. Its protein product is CASSQEGYSPLHF.